This entry concerns a single T cell receptor beta chain. Sequencing of TCR beta covered CD8+ and CD4+ T cells obtained from blood. Healthy donors formed controls matched for age and sex. TEMRA cells were FACS-enriched, while CD8+ and CD4+ T cells were negatively isolated. With random hexamers, reverse transcription was performed on roughly 0.45 to 1 ug of RNA. Amplification of TCR beta CDR3 spanned 54 Vbeta and 13 Jbeta via immunoSEQ multiplex PCR. TCRdb re-derived calls from the immunoSEQ multiplex PCR reads in MiXCR, one entry per CDR3 protein. The data hold approximately 100,000 distinct CDR3 sequences, with just under 95% observed a single time. These data are taken from a study of CD8 T cells in Susac syndrome. With 0 bases clipped from V and 5 bases from J, the junction kept 6 bases outside the gene matches. In germline, CDR1 is SGHNT, CDR2 YYREEE (reference sequence). The CDR3 extends over 16 amino acids.

This TCR came from a human donor in good health. Sequenced: CD8+ T cells from PBMCs. The gene calls are TRBV5-4 and TRBJ2-2; 8 bases are a match to TRBD2. The CDR3 DNA reads TGTGCCAGCAGCTTGGATCGGGGGGGGATAACCGGGGAGCTGTTTTTT. Its protein is CASSLDRGGITGELFF.